The sequence of this TCR beta chain was determined in a study of T cell repertoires in cytomegalovirus infection. V dropped 5 bases and J dropped 6 bases, with 14 bases sitting between them. The CDR3 consists of 14 residues. Germline CDR1 reads SQVTM; CDR2 reads ANQGSEA. Turning to this clonotype: Its specificity is not known.

Via MiXCR, TCRdb re-called the reads, giving one row per CDR3 protein. This sample has some 480,000 distinct CDR3 sequences; 30% to 35% occur once, and the top ten carry about a sixth. The TCR originated in a human donor in good health (CMV status not recorded). Some clones in this sample may be carry-over from other donors' samples. Sequences were derived from cultured PBMCs, sampled from culture after CMV antigen stimulation. The chain carries TRBV29-1 and TRBJ1-6, with D perhaps matching TRBD1 (5 bases). CDR3 DNA: TGCAGCGTTAAAGGGACGGGAGTTAATTCACCCCTCCACTTT. Encoded protein: CSVKGTGVNSPLHF.